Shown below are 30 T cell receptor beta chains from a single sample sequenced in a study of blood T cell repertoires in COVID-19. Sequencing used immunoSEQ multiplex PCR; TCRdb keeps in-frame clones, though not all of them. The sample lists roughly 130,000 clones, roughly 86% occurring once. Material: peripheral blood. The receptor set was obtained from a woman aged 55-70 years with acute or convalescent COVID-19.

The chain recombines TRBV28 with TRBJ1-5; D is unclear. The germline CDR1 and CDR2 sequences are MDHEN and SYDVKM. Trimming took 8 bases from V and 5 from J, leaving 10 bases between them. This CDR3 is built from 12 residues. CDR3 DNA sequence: TGTGCCAGCCACGTCGGTGATCAGCCCCAGCATTTT. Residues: CASHVGDQPQHF.

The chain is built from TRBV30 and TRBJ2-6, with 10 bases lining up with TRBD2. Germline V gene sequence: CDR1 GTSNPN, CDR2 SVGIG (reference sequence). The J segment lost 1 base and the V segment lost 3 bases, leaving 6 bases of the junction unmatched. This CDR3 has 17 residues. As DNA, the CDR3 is TGTGCCTGGAGCGCGGGAGCGGGAGGGTCTGGGGCCAACGTCCTGACTTTC. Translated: CAWSAGAGGSGANVLTF.

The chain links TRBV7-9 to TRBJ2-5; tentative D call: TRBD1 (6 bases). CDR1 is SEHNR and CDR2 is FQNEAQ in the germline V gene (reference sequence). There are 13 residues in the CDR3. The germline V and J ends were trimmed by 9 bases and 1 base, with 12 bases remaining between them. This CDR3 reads CASTTGIQETQYF. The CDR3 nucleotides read TGTGCCAGTACAACAGGGATCCAAGAGACCCAGTACTTC.

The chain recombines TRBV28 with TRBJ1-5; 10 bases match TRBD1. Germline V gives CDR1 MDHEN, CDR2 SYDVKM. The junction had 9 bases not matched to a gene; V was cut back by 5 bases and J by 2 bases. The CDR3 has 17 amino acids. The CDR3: CASSLFWDRGGNQPQHF. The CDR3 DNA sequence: TGTGCCAGCAGTCTGTTCTGGGACAGGGGAGGCAATCAGCCCCAGCATTTT.

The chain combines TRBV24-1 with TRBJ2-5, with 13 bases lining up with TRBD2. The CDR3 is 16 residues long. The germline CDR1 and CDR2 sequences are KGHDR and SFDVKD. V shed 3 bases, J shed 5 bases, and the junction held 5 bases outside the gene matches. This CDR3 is CATSDPGLAGDETQYF. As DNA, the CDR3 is TGTGCCACCAGTGATCCCGGACTAGCGGGAGATGAGACCCAGTACTTC.

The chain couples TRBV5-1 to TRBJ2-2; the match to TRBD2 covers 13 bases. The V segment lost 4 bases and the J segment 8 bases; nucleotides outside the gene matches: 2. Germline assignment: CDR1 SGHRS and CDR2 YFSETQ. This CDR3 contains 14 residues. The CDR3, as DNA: TGCGCCAGCAGCGCGGGACTAGCGGGAGGGGAGCTGTTTTTT. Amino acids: CASSAGLAGGELFF. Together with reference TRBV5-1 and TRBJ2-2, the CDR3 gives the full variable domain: KAGVTQTPRYLIKTRGQQVTLSCSPISGHRSVSWYQQTPGQGLQFLFEYFSETQRNKGNFPGRFSGRQFSNSRSEMNVSTLELGDSALYLCASSAGLAGGELFFGEGSRLTVL.

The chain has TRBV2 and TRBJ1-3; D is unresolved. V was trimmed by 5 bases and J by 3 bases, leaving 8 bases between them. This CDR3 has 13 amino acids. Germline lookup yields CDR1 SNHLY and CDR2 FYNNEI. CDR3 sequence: CASSPGNGNTIYF. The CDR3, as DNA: TGTGCCAGCAGTCCGGGGAATGGAAACACCATATATTTT. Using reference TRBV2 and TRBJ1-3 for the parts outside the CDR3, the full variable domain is EPEVTQTPSHQVTQMGQEVILRCVPISNHLYFYWYRQILGQKVEFLVSFYNNEISEKSEIFDDQFSVERPDGSNFTLKIRSTKLEDSAMYFCASSPGNGNTIYFGEGSWLTVV.

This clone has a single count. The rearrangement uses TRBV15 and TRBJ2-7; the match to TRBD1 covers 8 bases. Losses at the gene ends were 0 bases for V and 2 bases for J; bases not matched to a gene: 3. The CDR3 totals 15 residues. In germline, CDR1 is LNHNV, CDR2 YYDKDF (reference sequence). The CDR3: CATSREGQGTYEQYF. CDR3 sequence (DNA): TGTGCCACCAGCAGAGAAGGACAGGGAACCTACGAGCAGTACTTC.

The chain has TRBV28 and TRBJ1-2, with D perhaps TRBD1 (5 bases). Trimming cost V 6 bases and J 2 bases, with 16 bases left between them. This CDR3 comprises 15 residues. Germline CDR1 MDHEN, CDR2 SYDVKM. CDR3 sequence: CASRPGGGGNYGYTF. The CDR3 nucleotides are TGTGCCAGCAGGCCCGGGGGAGGAGGGAACTATGGCTACACCTTC.

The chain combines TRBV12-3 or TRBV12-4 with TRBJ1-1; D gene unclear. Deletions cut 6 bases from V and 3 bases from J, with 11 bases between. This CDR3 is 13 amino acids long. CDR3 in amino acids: CASSVLADTEAFF. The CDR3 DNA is TGTGCCAGCAGCGTGTTAGCGGACACTGAAGCTTTCTTT.

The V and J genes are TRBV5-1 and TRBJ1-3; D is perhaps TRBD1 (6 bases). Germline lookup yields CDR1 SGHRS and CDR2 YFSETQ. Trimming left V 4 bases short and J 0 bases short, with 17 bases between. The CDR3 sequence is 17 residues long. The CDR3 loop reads CASSTRTADSSGNTIYF. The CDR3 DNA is TGCGCCAGCAGCACGAGGACAGCGGATAGCTCTGGAAACACCATATATTTT.

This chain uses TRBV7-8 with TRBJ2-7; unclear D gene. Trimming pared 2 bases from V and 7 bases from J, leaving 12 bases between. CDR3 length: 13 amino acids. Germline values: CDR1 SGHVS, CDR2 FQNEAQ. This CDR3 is CASSLTPAEEQYF. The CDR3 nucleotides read TGTGCCAGCAGCTTAACCCCCGCGGAGGAGCAGTACTTC.

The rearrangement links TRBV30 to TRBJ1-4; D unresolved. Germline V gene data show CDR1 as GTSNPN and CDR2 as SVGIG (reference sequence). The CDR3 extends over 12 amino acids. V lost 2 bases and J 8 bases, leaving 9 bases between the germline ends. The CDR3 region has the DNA TGTGCCTGGAGTCCCGCGTGGGAAAAACTGTTTTTT. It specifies CAWSPAWEKLFF.

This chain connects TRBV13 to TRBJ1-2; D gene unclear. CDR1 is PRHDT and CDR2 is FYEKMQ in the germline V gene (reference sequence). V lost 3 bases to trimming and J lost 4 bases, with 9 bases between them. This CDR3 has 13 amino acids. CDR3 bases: TGTGCCAGCAGCTTCGACACCGCCTATGGCTACACCTTC. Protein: CASSFDTAYGYTF.

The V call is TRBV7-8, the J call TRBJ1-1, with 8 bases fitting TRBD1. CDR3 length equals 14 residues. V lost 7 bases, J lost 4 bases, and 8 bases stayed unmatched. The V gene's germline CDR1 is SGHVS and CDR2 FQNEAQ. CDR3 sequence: CASIRQGAATEAFF. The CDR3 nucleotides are TGTGCCAGCATCCGGCAGGGGGCGGCCACTGAAGCTTTCTTT.

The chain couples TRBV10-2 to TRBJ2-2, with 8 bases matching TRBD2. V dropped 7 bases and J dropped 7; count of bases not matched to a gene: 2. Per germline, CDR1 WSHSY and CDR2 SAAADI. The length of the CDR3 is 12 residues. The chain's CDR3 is CASTGTSGELFF. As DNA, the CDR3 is TGCGCCAGCACCGGGACTAGCGGGGAGCTGTTTTTT.

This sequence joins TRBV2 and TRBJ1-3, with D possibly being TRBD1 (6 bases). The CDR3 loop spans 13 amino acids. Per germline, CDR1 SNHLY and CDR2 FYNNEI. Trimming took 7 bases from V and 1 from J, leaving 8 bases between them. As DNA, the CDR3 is TGTGCCAGCACAGGGGAGTCTGGAAACACCATATATTTT. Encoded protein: CASTGESGNTIYF.

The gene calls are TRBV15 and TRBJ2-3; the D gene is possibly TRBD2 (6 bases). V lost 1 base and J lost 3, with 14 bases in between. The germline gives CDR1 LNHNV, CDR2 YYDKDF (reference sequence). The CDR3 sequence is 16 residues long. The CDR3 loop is CATSRAQRVGTDTQYF. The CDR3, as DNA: TGTGCCACCAGCAGAGCCCAGCGGGTGGGGACAGATACGCAGTATTTT. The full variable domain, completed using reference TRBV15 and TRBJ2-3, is DAMVIQNPRYQVTQFGKPVTLSCSQTLNHNVMYWYQQKSSQAPKLLFHYYDKDFNNEADTPDNFQSRRPNTSFCFLDIRSPGLGDTAMYLCATSRAQRVGTDTQYFGPGTRLTVL.

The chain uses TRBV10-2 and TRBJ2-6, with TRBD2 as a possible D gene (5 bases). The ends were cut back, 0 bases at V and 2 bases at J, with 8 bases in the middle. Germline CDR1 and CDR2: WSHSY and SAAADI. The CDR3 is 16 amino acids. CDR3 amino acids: CASSESRGAGANVLTF. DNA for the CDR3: TGCGCCAGCAGTGAGTCCCGGGGAGCTGGGGCCAACGTCCTGACTTTC.

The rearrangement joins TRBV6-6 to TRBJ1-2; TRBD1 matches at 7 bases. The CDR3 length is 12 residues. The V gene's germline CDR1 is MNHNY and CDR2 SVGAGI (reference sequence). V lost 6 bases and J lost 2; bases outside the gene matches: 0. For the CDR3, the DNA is TGTGCCAGCAGACAGGGGAACTATGGCTACACCTTC. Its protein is CASRQGNYGYTF.

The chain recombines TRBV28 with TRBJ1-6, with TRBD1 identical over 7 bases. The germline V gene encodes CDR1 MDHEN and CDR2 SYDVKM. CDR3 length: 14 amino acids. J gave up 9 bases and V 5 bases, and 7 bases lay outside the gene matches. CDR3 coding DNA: TGTGCCAGCAGTCTAGGACAGGACGGTTCACCCCTCCACTTT. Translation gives CASSLGQDGSPLHF.

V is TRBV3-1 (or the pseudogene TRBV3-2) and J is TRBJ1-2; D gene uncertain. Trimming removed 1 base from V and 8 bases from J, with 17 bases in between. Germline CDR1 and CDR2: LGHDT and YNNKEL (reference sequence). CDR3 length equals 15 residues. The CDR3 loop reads CASSQGYSSLLGYTF. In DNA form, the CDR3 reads TGTGCCAGCAGCCAAGGGTACAGCTCTTTATTGGGCTACACCTTC.

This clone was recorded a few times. CDR3 in DNA: TGCGCCAGCAGCCTGAGGACAGGAATAATGAACACTGAAGCTTTCTTT. Translating it yields CASSLRTGIMNTEAFF. The chain recombines TRBV10-2 with TRBJ1-1, with 7 positions matching TRBD1. The CDR3 runs 16 residues. The V and J ends lost 6 bases and 0 bases, in that order; junction bases with no gene match: 10. In germline, CDR1 is WSHSY, CDR2 SAAADI.

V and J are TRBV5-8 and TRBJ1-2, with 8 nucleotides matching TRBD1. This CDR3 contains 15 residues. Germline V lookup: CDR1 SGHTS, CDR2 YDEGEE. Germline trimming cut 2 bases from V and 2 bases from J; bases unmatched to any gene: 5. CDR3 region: CASSFGQGWNYGYTF. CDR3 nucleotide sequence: TGTGCCAGCAGCTTTGGACAGGGATGGAACTATGGCTACACCTTC.

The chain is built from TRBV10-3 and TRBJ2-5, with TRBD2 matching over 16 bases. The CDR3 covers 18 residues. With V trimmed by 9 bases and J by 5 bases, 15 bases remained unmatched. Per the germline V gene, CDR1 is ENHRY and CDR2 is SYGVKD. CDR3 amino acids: CAISVGTSGRGARETQYF. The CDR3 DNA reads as TGTGCCATATCGGTAGGGACTAGCGGGAGGGGAGCGCGTGAGACCCAGTACTTC.

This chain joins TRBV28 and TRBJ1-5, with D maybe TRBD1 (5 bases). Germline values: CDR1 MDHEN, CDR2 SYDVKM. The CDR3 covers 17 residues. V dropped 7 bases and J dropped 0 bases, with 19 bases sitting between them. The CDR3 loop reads CASTPYPRAFSNQPQHF. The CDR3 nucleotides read TGTGCCAGCACCCCGTATCCCAGGGCCTTTAGCAATCAGCCCCAGCATTTT.

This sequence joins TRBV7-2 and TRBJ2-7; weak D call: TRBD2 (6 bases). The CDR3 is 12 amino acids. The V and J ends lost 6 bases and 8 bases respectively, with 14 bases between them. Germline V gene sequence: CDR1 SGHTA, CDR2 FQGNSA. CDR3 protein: CASSPPGLQQYF. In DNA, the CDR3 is TGTGCCAGCAGTCCGCCCGGACTACAGCAGTACTTC.

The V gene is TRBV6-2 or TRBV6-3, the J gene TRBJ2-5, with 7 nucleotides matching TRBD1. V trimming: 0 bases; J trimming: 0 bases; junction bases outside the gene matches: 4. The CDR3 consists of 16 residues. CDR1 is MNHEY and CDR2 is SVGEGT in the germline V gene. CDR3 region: CASSYSWTGNQETQYF. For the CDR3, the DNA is TGTGCCAGCAGTTACTCCTGGACAGGCAACCAAGAGACCCAGTACTTC.

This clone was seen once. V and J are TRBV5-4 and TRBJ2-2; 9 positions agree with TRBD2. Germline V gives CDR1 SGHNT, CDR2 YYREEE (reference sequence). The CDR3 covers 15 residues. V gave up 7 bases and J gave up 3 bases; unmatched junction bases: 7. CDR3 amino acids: CASFGREGHTGELFF. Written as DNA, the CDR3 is TGTGCCAGCTTCGGGCGGGAGGGCCACACCGGGGAGCTGTTTTTT. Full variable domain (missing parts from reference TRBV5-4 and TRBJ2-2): ETGVTQSPTHLIKTRGQQVTLRCSSQSGHNTVSWYQQALGQGPQFIFQYYREEENGRGNFPPRFSGLQFPNYSSELNVNALELDDSALYLCASFGREGHTGELFFGEGSRLTVL.

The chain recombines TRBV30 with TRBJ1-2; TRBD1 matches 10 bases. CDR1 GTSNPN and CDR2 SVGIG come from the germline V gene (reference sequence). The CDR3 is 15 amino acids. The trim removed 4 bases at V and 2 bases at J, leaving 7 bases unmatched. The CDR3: CAWKSETGGNYGYTF. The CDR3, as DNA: TGTGCCTGGAAGTCCGAGACAGGGGGCAACTATGGCTACACCTTC. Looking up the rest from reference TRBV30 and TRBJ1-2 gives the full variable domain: SQTIHQWPATLVQPVGSPLSLECTVEGTSNPNLYWYRQAAGRGLQLLFYSVGIGQISSEVPQNLSASRPQDRQFILSSKKLLLSDSGFYLCAWKSETGGNYGYTFGSGTRLTVV.